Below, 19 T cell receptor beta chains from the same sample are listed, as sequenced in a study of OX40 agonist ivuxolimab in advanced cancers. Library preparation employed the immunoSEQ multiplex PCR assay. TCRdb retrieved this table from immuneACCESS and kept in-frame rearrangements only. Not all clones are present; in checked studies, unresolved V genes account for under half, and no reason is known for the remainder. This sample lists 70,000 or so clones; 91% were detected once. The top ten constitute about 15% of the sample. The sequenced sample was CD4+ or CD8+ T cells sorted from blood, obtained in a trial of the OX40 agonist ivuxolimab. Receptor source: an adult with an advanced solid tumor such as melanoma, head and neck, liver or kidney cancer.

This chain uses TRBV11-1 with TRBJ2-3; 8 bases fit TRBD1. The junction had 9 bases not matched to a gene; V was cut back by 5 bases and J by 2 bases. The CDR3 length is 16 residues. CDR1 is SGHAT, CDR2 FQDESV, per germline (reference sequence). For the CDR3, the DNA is TGTGCCAGCAGCCCAGGCGTCAGGGGGCCCACAGATACGCAGTATTTT. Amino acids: CASSPGVRGPTDTQYF.

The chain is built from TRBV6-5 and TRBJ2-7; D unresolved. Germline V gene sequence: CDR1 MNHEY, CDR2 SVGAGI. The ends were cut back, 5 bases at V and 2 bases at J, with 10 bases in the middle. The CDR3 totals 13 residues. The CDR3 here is CASSEGIAYEQYF. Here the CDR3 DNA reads TGTGCCAGCAGTGAAGGTATTGCCTACGAGCAGTACTTC.

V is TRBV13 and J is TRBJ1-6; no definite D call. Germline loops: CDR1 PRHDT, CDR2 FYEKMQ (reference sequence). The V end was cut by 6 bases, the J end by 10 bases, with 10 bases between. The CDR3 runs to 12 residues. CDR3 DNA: TGTGCCAGCAGTCAAGGGCAGTCACCCCTCCACTTT. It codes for CASSQGQSPLHF.

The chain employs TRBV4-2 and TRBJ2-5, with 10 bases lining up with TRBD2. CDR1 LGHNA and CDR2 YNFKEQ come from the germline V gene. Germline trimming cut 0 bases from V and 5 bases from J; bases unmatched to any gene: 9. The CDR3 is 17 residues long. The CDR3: CASSQDVLAGAQETQYF. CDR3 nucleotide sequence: TGTGCCAGCAGCCAAGATGTCCTAGCGGGGGCTCAGGAGACCCAGTACTTC.

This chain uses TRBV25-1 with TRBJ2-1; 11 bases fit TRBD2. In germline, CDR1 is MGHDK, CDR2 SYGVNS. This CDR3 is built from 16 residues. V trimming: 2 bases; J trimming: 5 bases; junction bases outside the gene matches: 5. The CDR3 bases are TGTGCCAGCAGTGAAGGGGGACTAGCGGACAACAATGAGCAGTTCTTC. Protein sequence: CASSEGGLADNNEQFF.

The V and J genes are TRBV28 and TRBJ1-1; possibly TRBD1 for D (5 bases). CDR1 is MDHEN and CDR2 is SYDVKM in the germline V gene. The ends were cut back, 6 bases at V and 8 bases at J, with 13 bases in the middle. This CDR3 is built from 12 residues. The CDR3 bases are TGTGCCAGCAGAAAAGACAGTCCGGAAGCTTTCTTT. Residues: CASRKDSPEAFF.

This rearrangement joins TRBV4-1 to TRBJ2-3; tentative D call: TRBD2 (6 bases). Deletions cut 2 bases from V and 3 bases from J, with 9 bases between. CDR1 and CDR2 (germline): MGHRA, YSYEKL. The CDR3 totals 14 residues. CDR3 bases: TGCGCCAGCAGCCAACGACTAGGGACAGATACGCAGTATTTT. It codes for CASSQRLGTDTQYF.

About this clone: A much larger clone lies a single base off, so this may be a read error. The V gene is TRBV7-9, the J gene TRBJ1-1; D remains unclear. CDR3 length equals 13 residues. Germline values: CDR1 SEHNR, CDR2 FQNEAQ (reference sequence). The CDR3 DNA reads TGTGTCAGCAGCTTAGCGTTGAGTACTGAAGCTTTCTTT. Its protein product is CVSSLALSTEAFF.

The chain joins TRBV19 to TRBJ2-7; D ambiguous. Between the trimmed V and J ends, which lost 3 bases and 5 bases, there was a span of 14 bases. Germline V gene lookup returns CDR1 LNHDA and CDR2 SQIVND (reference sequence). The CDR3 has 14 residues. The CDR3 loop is CASSIGEGFNEQYF. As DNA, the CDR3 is TGTGCCAGTAGTATTGGTGAAGGGTTTAACGAGCAGTACTTC.

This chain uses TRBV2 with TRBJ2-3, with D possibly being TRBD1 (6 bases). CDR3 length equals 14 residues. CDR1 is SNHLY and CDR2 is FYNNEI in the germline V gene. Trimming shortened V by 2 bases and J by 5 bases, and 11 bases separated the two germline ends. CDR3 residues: CASSESGQRDTQYF. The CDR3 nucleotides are TGTGCCAGCAGTGAAAGCGGACAGAGAGATACGCAGTATTTT.

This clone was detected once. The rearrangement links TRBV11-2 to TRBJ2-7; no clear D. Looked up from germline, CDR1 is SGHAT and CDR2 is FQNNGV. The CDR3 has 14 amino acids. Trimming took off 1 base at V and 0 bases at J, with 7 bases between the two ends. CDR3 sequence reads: CASSLGGSSYEQYF. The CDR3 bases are TGTGCCAGCAGCTTAGGGGGTAGCTCCTACGAGCAGTACTTC. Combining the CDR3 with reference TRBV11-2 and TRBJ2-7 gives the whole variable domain EAGVAQSPRYKIIEKRQSVAFWCNPISGHATLYWYQQILGQGPKLLIQFQNNGVVDDSQLPKDRFSAERLKGVDSTLKIQPAKLEDSAVYLCASSLGGSSYEQYFGPGTRLTVT.

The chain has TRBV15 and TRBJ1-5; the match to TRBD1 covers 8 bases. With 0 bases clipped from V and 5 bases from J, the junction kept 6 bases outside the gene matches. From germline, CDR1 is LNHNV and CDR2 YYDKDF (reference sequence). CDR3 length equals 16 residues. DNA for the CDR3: TGTGCCACCAGCAGAGATTGGACAGGGAATGATCAGCCCCAGCATTTT. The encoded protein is CATSRDWTGNDQPQHF.

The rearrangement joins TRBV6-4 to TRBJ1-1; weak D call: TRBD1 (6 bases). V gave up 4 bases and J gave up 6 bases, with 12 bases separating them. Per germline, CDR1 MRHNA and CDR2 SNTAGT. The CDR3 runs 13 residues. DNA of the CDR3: TGTGCCAGCAGTGTCCTGGCAGGGGCTGAAGCTTTCTTT. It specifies CASSVLAGAEAFF.

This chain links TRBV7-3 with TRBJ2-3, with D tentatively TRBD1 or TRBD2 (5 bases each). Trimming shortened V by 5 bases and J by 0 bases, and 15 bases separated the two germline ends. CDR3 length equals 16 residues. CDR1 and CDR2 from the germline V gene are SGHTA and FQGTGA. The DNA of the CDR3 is TGTGCCAGCAGCCCCACGGGACCCCCTAGCACAGATACGCAGTATTTT. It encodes CASSPTGPPSTDTQYF.

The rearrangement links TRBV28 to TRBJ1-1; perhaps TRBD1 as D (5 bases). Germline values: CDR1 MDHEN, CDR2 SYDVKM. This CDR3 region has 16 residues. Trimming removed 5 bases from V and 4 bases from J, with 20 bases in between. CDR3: CASSPFSGGLVTEAFF. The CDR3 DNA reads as TGTGCCAGCAGTCCCTTCTCGGGGGGGTTGGTCACTGAAGCTTTCTTT.

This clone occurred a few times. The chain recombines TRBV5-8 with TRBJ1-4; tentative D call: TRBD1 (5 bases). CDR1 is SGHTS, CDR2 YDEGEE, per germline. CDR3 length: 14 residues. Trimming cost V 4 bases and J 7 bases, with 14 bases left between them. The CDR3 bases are TGTGCCAGCAGCCCCGGGAGGGGCGGTGAAAAACTGTTTTTT. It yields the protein CASSPGRGGEKLFF. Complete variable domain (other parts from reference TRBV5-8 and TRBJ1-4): EAGVTQSPTHLIKTRGQQATLRCSPISGHTSVYWYQQALGLGLQFLLWYDEGEERNRGNFPPRFSGRQFPNYSSELNVNALELEDSALYLCASSPGRGGEKLFFGSGTQLSVL.

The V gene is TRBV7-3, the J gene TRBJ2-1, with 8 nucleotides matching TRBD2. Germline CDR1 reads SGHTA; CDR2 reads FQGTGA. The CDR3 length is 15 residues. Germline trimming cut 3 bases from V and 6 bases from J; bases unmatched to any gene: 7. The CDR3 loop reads CASSFLAGASNEQFF. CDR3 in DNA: TGTGCCAGCAGCTTTCTAGCGGGCGCGTCCAATGAGCAGTTCTTC. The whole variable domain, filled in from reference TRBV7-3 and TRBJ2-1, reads GAGVSQTPSNKVTEKGKYVELRCDPISGHTALYWYRQSLGQGPEFLIYFQGTGAADDSGLPNDRFFAVRPEGSVSTLKIQRTERGDSAVYLCASSFLAGASNEQFFGPGTRLTVL.

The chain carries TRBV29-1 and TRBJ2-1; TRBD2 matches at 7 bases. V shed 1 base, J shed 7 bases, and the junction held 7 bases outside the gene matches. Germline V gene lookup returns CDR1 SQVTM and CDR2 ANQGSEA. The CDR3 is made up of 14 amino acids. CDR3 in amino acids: CSVEGGLAVNEQFF. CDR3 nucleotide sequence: TGCAGCGTTGAAGGCGGCCTAGCGGTAAATGAGCAGTTCTTC.

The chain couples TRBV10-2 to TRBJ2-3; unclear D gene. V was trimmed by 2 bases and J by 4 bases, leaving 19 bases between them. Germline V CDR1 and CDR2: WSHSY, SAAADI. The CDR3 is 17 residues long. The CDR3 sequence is CASSEGPRVLLADTQYF. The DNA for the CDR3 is TGCGCCAGCAGTGAGGGTCCAAGGGTCCTCCTCGCAGATACGCAGTATTTT.